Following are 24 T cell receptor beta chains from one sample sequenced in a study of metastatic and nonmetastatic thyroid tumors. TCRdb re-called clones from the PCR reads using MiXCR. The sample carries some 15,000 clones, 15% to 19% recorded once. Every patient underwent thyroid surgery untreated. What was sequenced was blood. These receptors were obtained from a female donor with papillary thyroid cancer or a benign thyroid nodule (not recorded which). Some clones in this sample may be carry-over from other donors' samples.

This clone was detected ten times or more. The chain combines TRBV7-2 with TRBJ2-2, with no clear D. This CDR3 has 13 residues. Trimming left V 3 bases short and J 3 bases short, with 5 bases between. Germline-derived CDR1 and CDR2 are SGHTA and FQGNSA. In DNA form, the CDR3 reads TGTGCCAGCAGCTTCGTGCACACCGGGGAGCTGTTTTTT. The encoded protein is CASSFVHTGELFF.

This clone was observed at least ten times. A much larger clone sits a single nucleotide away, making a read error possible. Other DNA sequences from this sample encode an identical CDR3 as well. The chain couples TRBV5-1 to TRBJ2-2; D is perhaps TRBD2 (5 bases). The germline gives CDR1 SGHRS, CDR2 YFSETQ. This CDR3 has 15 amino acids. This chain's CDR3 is CASSLFVGITGELFF. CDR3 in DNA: TGCGCCAGCAGCTTGTTCGTGGGAATCACCGGGGAGCTGTTCTTT. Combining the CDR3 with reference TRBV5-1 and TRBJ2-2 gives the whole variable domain KAGVTQTPRYLIKTRGQQVTLSCSPISGHRSVSWYQQTPGQGLQFLFEYFSETQRNKGNFPGRFSGRQFSNSRSEMNVSTLELGDSALYLCASSLFVGITGELFFGEGSRLTVL.

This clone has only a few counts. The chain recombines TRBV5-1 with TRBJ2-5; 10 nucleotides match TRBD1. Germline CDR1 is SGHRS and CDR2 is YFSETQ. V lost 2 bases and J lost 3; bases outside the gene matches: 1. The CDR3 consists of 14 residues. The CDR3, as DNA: TGCGCCAGCAGCTTCGGGACAGGGGAAGAGACCCAGTACTTC. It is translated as CASSFGTGEETQYF.

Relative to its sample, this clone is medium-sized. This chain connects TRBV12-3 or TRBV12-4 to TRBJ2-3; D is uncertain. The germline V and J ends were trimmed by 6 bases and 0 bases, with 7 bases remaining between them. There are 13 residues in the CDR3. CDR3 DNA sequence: TGTGCCAGCAGCGCAACCAGCACAGATACGCAGTATTTT. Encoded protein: CASSATSTDTQYF.

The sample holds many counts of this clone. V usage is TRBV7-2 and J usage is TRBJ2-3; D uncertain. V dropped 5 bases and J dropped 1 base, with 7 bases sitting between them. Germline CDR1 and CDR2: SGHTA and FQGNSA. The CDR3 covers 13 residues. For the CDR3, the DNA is TGTGCCAGCAGCCCTAGAGGCACAGATACGCAGTATTTT. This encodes CASSPRGTDTQYF.

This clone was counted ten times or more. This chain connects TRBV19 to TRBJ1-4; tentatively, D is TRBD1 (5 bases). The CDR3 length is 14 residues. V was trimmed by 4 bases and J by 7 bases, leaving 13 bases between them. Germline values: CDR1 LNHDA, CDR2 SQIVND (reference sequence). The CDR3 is CASSTGRLIEKLFF. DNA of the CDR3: TGTGCCAGTAGTACGGGACGTCTCATTGAAAAACTGTTTTTT.

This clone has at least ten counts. CDR3 protein: CASSLVGADSGNTIYF. CDR3 DNA: TGCGCCAGCAGCTTGGTCGGGGCCGACTCTGGAAACACCATATATTTT. V and J are TRBV5-1 and TRBJ1-3, with D tentatively TRBD1 (5 bases). The V gene lost 0 bases and the J gene lost 0 bases, with 10 bases spanning the gap. CDR1 and CDR2 (germline): SGHRS, YFSETQ. The length of the CDR3 is 16 residues.

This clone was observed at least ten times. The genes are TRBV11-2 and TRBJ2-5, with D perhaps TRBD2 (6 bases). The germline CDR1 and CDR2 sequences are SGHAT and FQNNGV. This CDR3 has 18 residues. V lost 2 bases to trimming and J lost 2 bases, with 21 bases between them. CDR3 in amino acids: CASSLRINSGGNQETQYF. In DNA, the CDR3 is TGTGCCAGCAGCTTAAGGATTAATAGCGGAGGAAATCAAGAGACCCAGTACTTC. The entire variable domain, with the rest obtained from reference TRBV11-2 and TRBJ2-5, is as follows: EAGVAQSPRYKIIEKRQSVAFWCNPISGHATLYWYQQILGQGPKLLIQFQNNGVVDDSQLPKDRFSAERLKGVDSTLKIQPAKLEDSAVYLCASSLRINSGGNQETQYFGPGTRLLVL.

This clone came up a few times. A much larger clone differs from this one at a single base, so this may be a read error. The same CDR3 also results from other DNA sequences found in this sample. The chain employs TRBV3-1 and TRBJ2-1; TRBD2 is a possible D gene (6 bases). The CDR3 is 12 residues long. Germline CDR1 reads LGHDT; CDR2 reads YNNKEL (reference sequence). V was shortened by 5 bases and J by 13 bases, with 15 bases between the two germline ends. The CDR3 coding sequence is TGTGCCAGCAGCTACCTGGACTACCCACAGTTCTTC. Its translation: CASSYLDYPQFF.

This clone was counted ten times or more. The CDR3 DNA is TGCGCCAGCAGCTGGATTCAGGGGACCGCCGGGGAGCTGTTTTTT. Translating it yields CASSWIQGTAGELFF. The chain carries TRBV5-1 and TRBJ2-2; D perhaps matches TRBD1 (6 bases). The length of the CDR3 is 15 residues. CDR1 is SGHRS and CDR2 is YFSETQ in the germline V gene. Trimming cost V 3 bases and J 6 bases, with 15 bases left between them.

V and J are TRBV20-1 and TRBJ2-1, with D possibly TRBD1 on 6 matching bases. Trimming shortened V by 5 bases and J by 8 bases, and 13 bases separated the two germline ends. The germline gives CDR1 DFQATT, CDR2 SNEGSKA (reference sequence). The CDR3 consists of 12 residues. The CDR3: CSAAGQLDEQFF. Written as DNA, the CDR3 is TGCAGTGCTGCCGGACAGCTCGATGAGCAGTTCTTC.

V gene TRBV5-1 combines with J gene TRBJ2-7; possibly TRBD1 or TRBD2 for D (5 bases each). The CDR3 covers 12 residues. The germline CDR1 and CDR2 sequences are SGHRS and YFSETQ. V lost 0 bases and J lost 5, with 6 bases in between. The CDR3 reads CASSLGGDEQYF. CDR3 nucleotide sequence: TGCGCCAGCAGCTTGGGAGGGGACGAGCAGTACTTC.

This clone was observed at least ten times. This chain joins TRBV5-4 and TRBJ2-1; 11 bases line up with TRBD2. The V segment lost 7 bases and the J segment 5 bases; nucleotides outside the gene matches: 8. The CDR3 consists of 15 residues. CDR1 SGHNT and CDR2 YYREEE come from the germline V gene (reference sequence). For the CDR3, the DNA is TGTGCCAGCTTGACAGGACTAGCGGGCAACAATGAGCAGTTCTTC. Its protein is CASLTGLAGNNEQFF.

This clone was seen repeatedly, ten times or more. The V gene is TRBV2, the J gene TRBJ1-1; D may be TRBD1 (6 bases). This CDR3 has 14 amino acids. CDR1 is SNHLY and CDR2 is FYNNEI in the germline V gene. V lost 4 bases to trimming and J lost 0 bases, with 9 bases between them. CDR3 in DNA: TGTGCCAGCAGTGCGAGGACAGTGAACACTGAAGCTTTCTTT. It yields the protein CASSARTVNTEAFF.

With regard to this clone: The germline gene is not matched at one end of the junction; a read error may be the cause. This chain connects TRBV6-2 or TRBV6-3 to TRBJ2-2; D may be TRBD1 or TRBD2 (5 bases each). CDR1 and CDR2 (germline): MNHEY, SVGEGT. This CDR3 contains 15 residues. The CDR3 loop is CAGSIRPGNTGDLFF. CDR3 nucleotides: TGTGCCGGCAGCATCCGCCCAGGAAACACCGGGGACCTGTTTTTT.

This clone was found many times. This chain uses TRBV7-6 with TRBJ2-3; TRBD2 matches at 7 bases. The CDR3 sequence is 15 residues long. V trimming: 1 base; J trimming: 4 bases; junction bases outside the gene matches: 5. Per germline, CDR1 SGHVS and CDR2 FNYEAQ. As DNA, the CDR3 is TGTGCCAGCAGCTTAGAAGGGAGGGGCGCAGATACGCAGTATTTT. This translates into CASSLEGRGADTQYF.

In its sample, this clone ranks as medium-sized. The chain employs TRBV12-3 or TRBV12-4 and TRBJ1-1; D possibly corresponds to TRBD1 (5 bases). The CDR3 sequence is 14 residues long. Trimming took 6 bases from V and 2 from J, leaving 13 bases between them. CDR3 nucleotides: TGTGCCAGCAGGCCGCAGACAGCAAACACTGAAGCTTTCTTT. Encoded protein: CASRPQTANTEAFF.

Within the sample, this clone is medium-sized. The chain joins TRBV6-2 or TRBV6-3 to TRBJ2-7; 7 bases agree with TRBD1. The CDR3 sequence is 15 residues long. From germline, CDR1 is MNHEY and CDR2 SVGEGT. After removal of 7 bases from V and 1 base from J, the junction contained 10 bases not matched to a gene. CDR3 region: CASTEVQGLSYEQYF. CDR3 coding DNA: TGTGCCAGCACCGAGGTACAGGGGCTTTCCTACGAGCAGTACTTC.

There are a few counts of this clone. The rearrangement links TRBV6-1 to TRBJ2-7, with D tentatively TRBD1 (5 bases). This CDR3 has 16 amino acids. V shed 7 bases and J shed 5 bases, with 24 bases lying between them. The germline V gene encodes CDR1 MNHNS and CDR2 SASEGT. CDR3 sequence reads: CASTIRGRSVGHEQYF. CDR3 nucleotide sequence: TGTGCCAGCACCATAAGGGGAAGGTCGGTCGGGCACGAGCAGTACTTC.

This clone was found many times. The CDR3 nucleotides read TGCAGTGGGTCCGGCTGGCCGCCATCTGGCTACGAGCAGTACTTC. This sequence encodes CSGSGWPPSGYEQYF. The chain is built from TRBV20-1 and TRBJ2-7; D ambiguous. The germline gives CDR1 DFQATT, CDR2 SNEGSKA (reference sequence). V lost 7 bases to trimming and J lost 3 bases, with 22 bases between them. The CDR3 extends over 15 amino acids.

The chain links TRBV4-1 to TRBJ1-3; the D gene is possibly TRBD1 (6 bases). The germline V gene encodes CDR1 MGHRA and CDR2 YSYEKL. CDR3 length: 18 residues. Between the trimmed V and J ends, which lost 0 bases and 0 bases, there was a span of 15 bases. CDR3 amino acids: CASSQDRVGALSGNTIYF. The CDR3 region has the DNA TGCGCCAGCAGCCAAGATAGAGTGGGGGCTCTCTCTGGAAACACCATATATTTT.

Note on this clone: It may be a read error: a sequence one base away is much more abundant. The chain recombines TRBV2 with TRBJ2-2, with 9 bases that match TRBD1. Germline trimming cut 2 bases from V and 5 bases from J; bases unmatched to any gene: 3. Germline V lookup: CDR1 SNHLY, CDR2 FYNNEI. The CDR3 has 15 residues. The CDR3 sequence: CASSESTGGTGELFF. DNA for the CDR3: TGTGCCAGCAGTGAATCGACAGGGGGGACCGGGGAGCTGTTTTTT.

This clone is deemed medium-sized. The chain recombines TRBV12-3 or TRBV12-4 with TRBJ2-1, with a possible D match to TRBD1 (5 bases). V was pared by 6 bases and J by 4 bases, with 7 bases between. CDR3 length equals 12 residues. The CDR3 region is CASSAGYNEQFF. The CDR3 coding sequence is TGTGCCAGCAGCGCAGGGTACAATGAGCAGTTCTTC.

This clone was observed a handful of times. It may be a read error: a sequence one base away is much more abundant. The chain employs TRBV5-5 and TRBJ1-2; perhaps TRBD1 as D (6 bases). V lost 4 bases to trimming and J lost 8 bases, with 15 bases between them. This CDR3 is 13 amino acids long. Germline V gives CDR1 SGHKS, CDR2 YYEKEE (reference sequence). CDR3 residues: CASSVRDIRGYTF. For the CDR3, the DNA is TGTGCCAGCAGCGTCCGGGACATAAGGGGCTACACCTTC.